Following are 23 T cell receptor beta chains from one sample sequenced in a study of blood T cell repertoires in COVID-19. The method was immunoSEQ multiplex PCR; TCRdb's version includes in-frame clones alone and lacks a portion of them. Of 75,000 to 90,000 clones detected, about 83% appear once; the ten largest clones hold 8%. Sequencing was done on a sample of peripheral blood. The receptors were gathered from a man in his fifties with active COVID-19.

The chain couples TRBV5-1 to TRBJ2-3; tentatively, D is TRBD2 (6 bases). There are 14 residues in the CDR3. The germline gives CDR1 SGHRS, CDR2 YFSETQ. The ends were cut back, 10 bases at V and 5 bases at J, with 20 bases in the middle. CDR3 sequence reads: CASGDGGGGDTQYF. The DNA for the CDR3 is TGCGCCTCAGGAGACGGGGGAGGAGGAGATACGCAGTATTTT.

The rearrangement uses TRBV7-8 and TRBJ2-2; tentatively, D is TRBD2 (5 bases). CDR1 and CDR2 (germline): SGHVS, FQNEAQ. This CDR3 contains 16 residues. Trimming cost V 5 bases and J 2 bases, with 15 bases left between them. The DNA of the CDR3 is TGTGCCAGCAGCCCGAGGACTCTTTCTAACACCGGGGAGCTGTTTTTT. The encoded protein is CASSPRTLSNTGELFF. The full variable domain, its missing parts supplied by reference TRBV7-8 and TRBJ2-2, is GAGVSQSPRYKVAKRGQDVALRCDPISGHVSLFWYQQALGQGPEFLTYFQNEAQLDKSGLPSDRFFAERPEGSVSTLKIQRTQQEDSAVYLCASSPRTLSNTGELFFGEGSRLTVL.

This clone turned up a few times. The chain has TRBV7-2 and TRBJ1-5; 10 positions match TRBD1. Germline V gives CDR1 SGHTA, CDR2 FQGNSA. V dropped 6 bases and J dropped 5; count of bases not matched to a gene: 10. The CDR3 runs to 16 residues. The DNA for the CDR3 is TGTGCCAGCAGTCATCCGGGACAGGGGCAGGATCAGCCCCAGCATTTT. As protein: CASSHPGQGQDQPQHF.

The rearrangement links TRBV6-2 or TRBV6-3 to TRBJ2-1, with unresolved D. Germline V lookup: CDR1 MNHEY, CDR2 SVGEGT. This CDR3 comprises 12 residues. The V end lost 1 base, the J end lost 12 bases, and 10 bases lay between the germline ends. For the CDR3, the DNA is TGTGCCAGCAGTTACTTCGGAACGGGGCAGTTCTTC. Translating gives CASSYFGTGQFF.

The V gene is TRBV18, the J gene TRBJ2-2, with D possibly being TRBD1 (5 bases). CDR1 and CDR2 from the germline V gene are KGHSH and LQKENI. The CDR3 sequence is 17 residues long. V was clipped by 3 bases and J by 6 bases, with 20 bases between them. The CDR3 DNA reads TGTGCCAGCTCACCTTTCAGGGATAGTTGGAGTCCCGGGGAGCTGTTTTTT. It codes for CASSPFRDSWSPGELFF.

The chain has TRBV5-1 and TRBJ2-7; 7 nucleotides match TRBD2. CDR3 length: 15 amino acids. CDR1 is SGHRS and CDR2 is YFSETQ in the germline V gene. V trimming: 4 bases; J trimming: 2 bases; junction bases outside the gene matches: 9. CDR3 sequence reads: CASSITPSGTYEQYF. The CDR3 nucleotides read TGCGCCAGCAGCATAACTCCTAGCGGTACCTACGAGCAGTACTTC.

The V and J genes are TRBV6-2 or TRBV6-3 and TRBJ2-3; tentative D call: TRBD1 (6 bases). Germline V gives CDR1 MNHEY, CDR2 SVGEGT. V lost 5 bases to trimming and J lost 0 bases, with 18 bases between them. The length of the CDR3 is 17 residues. CDR3 sequence: CASSSLTGPSSTDTQYF. CDR3 coding DNA: TGTGCCAGCAGTAGCCTGACAGGACCCTCTAGCACAGATACGCAGTATTTT.

This clone was observed a handful of times. This chain uses TRBV10-2 with TRBJ1-2; no firm D call. V was trimmed by 4 bases and J by 3 bases, leaving 15 bases between them. CDR1 and CDR2 (germline): WSHSY, SAAADI. There are 15 residues in the CDR3. The CDR3 bases are TGCGCCAGCAGTGGCTCTGGGCCCGGGGACTATGGCTACACCTTC. Its translation: CASSGSGPGDYGYTF.

The chain employs TRBV7-2 and TRBJ2-7, with 7 bases matching TRBD2. After removal of 5 bases from V and 4 bases from J, the junction contained 11 bases not matched to a gene. This CDR3 is built from 15 residues. From germline, CDR1 is SGHTA and CDR2 FQGNSA. DNA of the CDR3: TGTGCCAGCAGCCAGTGGAGCGGGGATTCGTACGAGCAGTACTTC. The encoded protein is CASSQWSGDSYEQYF.

The rearrangement uses TRBV27 and TRBJ2-7; maybe TRBD2 (6 bases). Germline CDR1 is MNHEY and CDR2 is SMNVEV (reference sequence). The CDR3 is 15 amino acids. V lost 6 bases and J 3 bases, leaving 18 bases between the germline ends. This CDR3 reads CASSPRDSLDYEQYF. The CDR3 bases are TGTGCCAGCAGCCCCCGGGACTCTCTTGACTACGAGCAGTACTTC.

The chain uses TRBV3-1 (or the pseudogene TRBV3-2) and TRBJ2-7; 7 positions match TRBD1. This CDR3 spans 17 amino acids. Germline lookup yields CDR1 LGHDT and CDR2 YNNKEL (reference sequence). V shed 1 base, J shed 0 bases, and the junction held 9 bases outside the gene matches. DNA of the CDR3: TGTGCCAGCAGCCAAGTCCTGGCAGGGGGTAGCTCCTACGAGCAGTACTTC. Encoded protein: CASSQVLAGGSSYEQYF.

The chain has TRBV30 and TRBJ2-1, with TRBD2 identical over 13 bases. CDR3 length: 13 amino acids. V lost 7 bases, J lost 10 bases, and 7 bases stayed unmatched. CDR1 GTSNPN and CDR2 SVGIG come from the germline V gene (reference sequence). This CDR3 is CAFGTSGVGEQFF. DNA of the CDR3: TGTGCCTTTGGGACTAGCGGGGTCGGGGAGCAGTTCTTC.

The genes are TRBV27 and TRBJ2-1; TRBD2 agrees at 8 bases. Germline V gene data show CDR1 as MNHEY and CDR2 as SMNVEV (reference sequence). The V segment lost 3 bases and the J segment 8 bases; nucleotides outside the gene matches: 15. This CDR3 spans 17 amino acids. CDR3 region: CASSFLGREAQPHEQFF. CDR3 sequence (DNA): TGTGCCAGCAGTTTCTTGGGGCGGGAGGCCCAACCCCATGAGCAGTTCTTC.

This chain uses TRBV7-9 with TRBJ1-2, with TRBD1 identical over 8 bases. Germline-derived CDR1 and CDR2 are SEHNR and FQNEAQ (reference sequence). This CDR3 region has 15 residues. V was pared by 4 bases and J by 4 bases, with 8 bases of the junction left unmatched. CDR3 sequence: CASSSGAGGSYGYTF. For the CDR3, the DNA is TGTGCCAGCAGCTCAGGGGCAGGGGGCAGCTATGGCTACACCTTC.

This chain connects TRBV6-6 to TRBJ2-3; the D gene is possibly TRBD1 (5 bases). The V and J ends lost 5 bases and 5 bases respectively, with 17 bases between them. The germline CDR1 and CDR2 sequences are MNHNY and SVGAGI (reference sequence). This CDR3 spans 15 amino acids. CDR3 nucleotides: TGTGCCAGCAGTCCTAATTCTCCAGGGCAAGATACGCAGTATTTT. Protein: CASSPNSPGQDTQYF.

The chain is built from TRBV5-1 and TRBJ2-3, with D unresolved. CDR3 length: 14 amino acids. Trimming cost V 0 bases and J 4 bases, with 9 bases left between them. Germline V gene sequence: CDR1 SGHRS, CDR2 YFSETQ. The CDR3 loop is CASSLVGSSDTQYF. DNA for the CDR3: TGCGCCAGCAGCTTGGTTGGTAGCTCAGATACGCAGTATTTT.

The chain carries TRBV7-8 and TRBJ2-7; 11 bases fit TRBD1. Trimming removed 4 bases from V and 2 bases from J; junction bases left unmatched: 16. The CDR3 extends over 19 amino acids. The germline V gene encodes CDR1 SGHVS and CDR2 FQNEAQ. The CDR3 bases are TGTGCCAGCAGCTATAGGACAGGGGGCGAGGTGGGCCTGACCTACGAGCAGTACTTC. This encodes CASSYRTGGEVGLTYEQYF.

This clone was seen just once. The chain employs TRBV7-2 and TRBJ2-1; the match to TRBD2 covers 7 bases. The trim removed 1 base at V and 3 bases at J, leaving 3 bases unmatched. The length of the CDR3 is 15 residues. CDR1 SGHTA and CDR2 FQGNSA come from the germline V gene. Written as DNA, the CDR3 is TGTGCCAGCAGCTTAGGGGGGGGAGGCTACAATGAGCAGTTCTTC. It codes for CASSLGGGGYNEQFF.

The V gene is TRBV6-6, the J gene TRBJ1-6; D perhaps matches TRBD1 (5 bases). V gave up 7 bases and J gave up 5 bases, with 18 bases separating them. The CDR3 is 16 residues long. Germline CDR1 reads MNHNY; CDR2 reads SVGAGI (reference sequence). Here the CDR3 reads CASKLNRGTDNSPLHF. In nucleotides, the CDR3 is TGTGCCAGCAAACTCAACCGGGGGACGGATAATTCACCCCTCCACTTT.

Written as DNA, the CDR3 is TGTGCCAGCAGTTTTCGTTTGACAGATACGCAGTATTTT. This translates into CASSFRLTDTQYF. V and J are TRBV28 and TRBJ2-3; no clear D. Germline V gives CDR1 MDHEN, CDR2 SYDVKM. The CDR3 loop spans 13 amino acids. Trimming shortened V by 3 bases and J by 3 bases, and 7 bases separated the two germline ends. The variable domain in full, with the rest retrieved from reference TRBV28 and TRBJ2-3, is DVKVTQSSRYLVKRTGEKVFLECVQDMDHENMFWYRQDPGLGLRLIYFSYDVKMKEKGDIPEGYSVSREKKERFSLILESASTNQTSMYLCASSFRLTDTQYFGPGTRLTVL.

The V and J genes are TRBV7-2 and TRBJ2-1; 10 nucleotides align to TRBD2. This CDR3 region has 17 residues. Germline V gene data show CDR1 as SGHTA and CDR2 as FQGNSA. The V and J ends lost 5 bases and 6 bases, in that order; junction bases with no gene match: 13. CDR3 nucleotide sequence: TGTGCCAGCAGCCCCGTGGGTAGCGGGAGGAATAGCAATGAGCAGTTCTTC. Encoded protein: CASSPVGSGRNSNEQFF.

J is TRBJ1-2 and V is TRBV6-2 or TRBV6-3, with D possibly TRBD1 on 6 matching bases. CDR1 is MNHEY and CDR2 is SVGEGT in the germline V gene. The CDR3 spans 16 residues. Trimming pared 6 bases from V and 6 bases from J, leaving 23 bases between. CDR3 DNA: TGTGCCAGCAGCCAGGTGATCGACACAGGGTTGGATGGCTACACCTTC. Translated, it gives CASSQVIDTGLDGYTF.

In the case of this clone: Germline and junction disagree at one end, which may indicate a read error. The chain combines TRBV29-1 with TRBJ2-3, with 8 bases aligning to TRBD2. Germline V gives CDR1 SQVTM, CDR2 ANQGSEA. This CDR3 is 12 amino acids long. The CDR3 here is CSVEDGRGAPVF. The DNA of the CDR3 is TGCAGCGTTGAAGATGGGCGGGGGGCACCAGTATTT.